This is a list of T cell receptor beta chains from one sample in a study of T-cell reconstitution after alpha-beta-depleted transplantation in children. MiXCR, applied by TCRdb to the PCR reads, yields one record per CDR3 protein. The sample has about 540,000 distinct CDR3 sequences, approximately 20% seen once. Sample: PBMCs from the stem cell graft donor, taken from the stem cell graft. These receptors all come from a human donor who donated a stem cell graft to a child with acute lymphoblastic leukemia. CDR3s include the opening cysteine and the closing phenylalanine or tryptophan. Each record gives: V gene, CDR3 length, J gene, D gene, clone size, CDR3 DNA, CDR3 protein. The D gene is left open where the match is weak. The size of a clone is reported for some rows only, either as once, few or many, or as a class for expanded clones.

v_call: TRBV10-1
cdr3_length: 13
j_call: TRBJ1-5
d_call: -
clone_size: -
cdr3_nt: TGCGCCAGCAGTAGGGCTCGAGGCCAGCCCCAGCATTTT
cdr3_aa: CASSRARGQPQHF

v_call: TRBV7-9
cdr3_length: 16
j_call: TRBJ2-7
d_call: TRBD2
clone_size: -
cdr3_nt: TGTGCCAGCAGCTTACCACCTAGCGGGAGTATCGACGAGCAGTACTTC
cdr3_aa: CASSLPPSGSIDEQYF

v_call: TRBV25-1
cdr3_length: 12
j_call: TRBJ1-1
d_call: TRBD1
clone_size: -
cdr3_nt: TGTGCCAGCAGTCCGACAGGGCCTGAAGCTTTCTTT
cdr3_aa: CASSPTGPEAFF

v_call: TRBV4-1
cdr3_length: 15
j_call: TRBJ1-1
d_call: -
clone_size: -
cdr3_nt: TGCGCCAGCAGCCCCCCCCAAGGGGTGAACACTGAAGCTTTCTTT
cdr3_aa: CASSPPQGVNTEAFF

v_call: TRBV11-2
cdr3_length: 19
j_call: TRBJ2-4
d_call: TRBD2
clone_size: -
cdr3_nt: TGTGCCAGCAGCTCGACTAGCGGGAGAGGAGGTTCGGCCAAAAACATTCAGTACTTC
cdr3_aa: CASSSTSGRGGSAKNIQYF

v_call: TRBV11-1
cdr3_length: 16
j_call: TRBJ2-7
d_call: TRBD2
clone_size: few
cdr3_nt: TGTGCCAGCAGCTTAGCGGAGGCTAGCGGGTCTTACGAGCAGTACTTC
cdr3_aa: CASSLAEASGSYEQYF

v_call: TRBV12-3/TRBV12-4
cdr3_length: 18
j_call: TRBJ1-1
d_call: TRBD1
clone_size: -
cdr3_nt: TGTGCCAGCAGCGGATTCCCAGTTAGGGGGCTTGGAAACACTGAAGCTTTCTTT
cdr3_aa: CASSGFPVRGLGNTEAFF

v_call: TRBV29-1
cdr3_length: 13
j_call: TRBJ2-7
d_call: TRBD1
clone_size: -
cdr3_nt: TGCAGCGTTTCGACAGGGATCTCCTACGAGCAGTACTTC
cdr3_aa: CSVSTGISYEQYF

v_call: TRBV12-3/TRBV12-4
cdr3_length: 14
j_call: TRBJ1-2
d_call: -
clone_size: -
cdr3_nt: TGTGCCAGCAGTTTCCCGCCAGCAGACTATGGCTACACCTTC
cdr3_aa: CASSFPPADYGYTF

v_call: TRBV12-3/TRBV12-4
cdr3_length: 18
j_call: TRBJ1-5
d_call: -
clone_size: -
cdr3_nt: TGTGCCAGCAGTTTAACCGGCTTGGCAAGGGGTAGCAATCAGCCCCAGCATTTT
cdr3_aa: CASSLTGLARGSNQPQHF

v_call: TRBV9
cdr3_length: 13
j_call: TRBJ2-5
d_call: -
clone_size: -
cdr3_nt: TGTGCCAGCAGCGACGGGAATAGTGAGACCCAGTACTTC
cdr3_aa: CASSDGNSETQYF

v_call: TRBV10-3
cdr3_length: 16
j_call: TRBJ2-4
d_call: TRBD1
clone_size: few
cdr3_nt: TGTGCCATCAGTGCAGGGACAGGGGGCGTCGGAAACATTCAGTACTTC
cdr3_aa: CAISAGTGGVGNIQYF

v_call: TRBV2
cdr3_length: 14
j_call: TRBJ1-6
d_call: TRBD1
clone_size: -
cdr3_nt: TGTGCCAGCATCCCGGGACAGAGAAATTCACCCCTCCACTTT
cdr3_aa: CASIPGQRNSPLHF

v_call: TRBV6-1
cdr3_length: 13
j_call: TRBJ2-4
d_call: TRBD1
clone_size: -
cdr3_nt: TGTGCCAGCAGCCGCGGACAGGGGGCCATTCAGTACTTC
cdr3_aa: CASSRGQGAIQYF

v_call: TRBV28
cdr3_length: 15
j_call: TRBJ2-7
d_call: TRBD1
clone_size: -
cdr3_nt: TGTGCCAGCAGTTCCCCGACCGGGACAGCATACGAGCAGTACTTC
cdr3_aa: CASSSPTGTAYEQYF

v_call: TRBV7-3
cdr3_length: 15
j_call: TRBJ2-1
d_call: TRBD2
clone_size: -
cdr3_nt: TGTGCCAGCAGCTTAATGGGACTAGCTCTCAATGAGCAGTTCTTC
cdr3_aa: CASSLMGLALNEQFF

v_call: TRBV6-2/TRBV6-3
cdr3_length: 15
j_call: TRBJ2-7
d_call: TRBD2
clone_size: -
cdr3_nt: TGTGCCAGCAGTTACTCGAGACTAGCGGACTACGAGCAGTACTTC
cdr3_aa: CASSYSRLADYEQYF

v_call: TRBV13
cdr3_length: 20
j_call: TRBJ2-1
d_call: -
clone_size: -
cdr3_nt: TGTGCCAGCAGCCCCGAGGGCCCTAGCCTATCGCCAGAGTCGGACAATGAGCAGTTCTTC
cdr3_aa: CASSPEGPSLSPESDNEQFF

v_call: TRBV7-9
cdr3_length: 12
j_call: TRBJ2-7
d_call: -
clone_size: -
cdr3_nt: TGTGCCAGCAGCGCCTTACCCGGGGAGCAGTACTTC
cdr3_aa: CASSALPGEQYF

v_call: TRBV10-2
cdr3_length: 13
j_call: TRBJ2-3
d_call: -
clone_size: -
cdr3_nt: TGCGCCAGCAGGATTGGACTATCAGATACGCAGTATTTT
cdr3_aa: CASRIGLSDTQYF

v_call: TRBV6-1
cdr3_length: 15
j_call: TRBJ2-7
d_call: -
clone_size: -
cdr3_nt: TGTGCCAGCAGGTCACAGCCTCGAAGCTCCTACGAGCAGTACTTC
cdr3_aa: CASRSQPRSSYEQYF

v_call: TRBV2
cdr3_length: 19
j_call: TRBJ1-4
d_call: -
clone_size: few
cdr3_nt: TGTGCCAGCAGGTATCGAATTTTACGGTACGGCGGGCCAAATGAAAAACTGTTTTTT
cdr3_aa: CASRYRILRYGGPNEKLFF

v_call: TRBV4-2
cdr3_length: 15
j_call: TRBJ2-1
d_call: TRBD2
clone_size: -
cdr3_nt: TGTGCCAGCAGCCAAAGCGGGAGTGGGGACAATGAGCAGTTCTTC
cdr3_aa: CASSQSGSGDNEQFF

v_call: TRBV5-1
cdr3_length: 15
j_call: TRBJ2-7
d_call: -
clone_size: -
cdr3_nt: TGCGCCAGCAGTAGTAGCGGTTTTCTTTCCTACGAGCAGTACTTC
cdr3_aa: CASSSSGFLSYEQYF

v_call: TRBV19
cdr3_length: 15
j_call: TRBJ1-1
d_call: TRBD1
clone_size: few
cdr3_nt: TGTGCCAGTAGATTTTGGGACAGGGCCAACACTGAAGCTTTCTTT
cdr3_aa: CASRFWDRANTEAFF

v_call: TRBV29-1
cdr3_length: 15
j_call: TRBJ2-7
d_call: TRBD2
clone_size: -
cdr3_nt: TGCAGCGTGGGTTGGGGGCTAGCGGGAGTCTACGAGCAGTACTTC
cdr3_aa: CSVGWGLAGVYEQYF

v_call: TRBV4-2
cdr3_length: 22
j_call: TRBJ2-1
d_call: TRBD2
clone_size: few
cdr3_nt: TGTGCCAGCAGAGAAGACCGGGACAGGGGACTAGCGGGAGATCCTTCCTACAATGAGCAGTTCTTC
cdr3_aa: CASREDRDRGLAGDPSYNEQFF

v_call: TRBV20-1
cdr3_length: 14
j_call: TRBJ2-1
d_call: -
clone_size: few
cdr3_nt: TGCAGTGCTAGAAGGCGGGACTTTTACAATGAGCAGTTCTTC
cdr3_aa: CSARRRDFYNEQFF

v_call: TRBV4-2
cdr3_length: 16
j_call: TRBJ2-4
d_call: -
clone_size: -
cdr3_nt: TGTGCCAGCAGCCAAGGCCTACAGGGATCCAAAAACATTCAGTACTTC
cdr3_aa: CASSQGLQGSKNIQYF

v_call: TRBV3-1
cdr3_length: 15
j_call: TRBJ1-6
d_call: TRBD1
clone_size: few
cdr3_nt: TGTGCCAGCAGCCCTTACAGGGGGGATAATTCACCCCTCCACTTT
cdr3_aa: CASSPYRGDNSPLHF

v_call: TRBV25-1
cdr3_length: 15
j_call: TRBJ2-1
d_call: TRBD2
clone_size: -
cdr3_nt: TGTGCCAGCAGTGAATCTGCTAGCGGGAGGTATGAGCAGTTCTTC
cdr3_aa: CASSESASGRYEQFF

v_call: TRBV4-1
cdr3_length: 16
j_call: TRBJ2-7
d_call: -
clone_size: -
cdr3_nt: TGCGCCAGCAGCCAATCAACGGGCCACCAATACTACGAGCAGTACTTC
cdr3_aa: CASSQSTGHQYYEQYF

v_call: TRBV7-8
cdr3_length: 17
j_call: TRBJ1-2
d_call: TRBD1
clone_size: -
cdr3_nt: TGTGCCAGCAGCAAGTCCCGGGACAGGGACGGGTTCTATGGCTACACCTTC
cdr3_aa: CASSKSRDRDGFYGYTF

v_call: TRBV29-1
cdr3_length: 13
j_call: TRBJ1-1
d_call: TRBD1
clone_size: -
cdr3_nt: TGCAGCGTAGGGGGACAGGGGCGCCGTGAAGCTTTCTTT
cdr3_aa: CSVGGQGRREAFF

v_call: TRBV27
cdr3_length: 15
j_call: TRBJ1-5
d_call: -
clone_size: once
cdr3_nt: TGTGCCAGCAGTTTAAGGGACCCTAGCAATCAGCCCCAGCATTTT
cdr3_aa: CASSLRDPSNQPQHF

v_call: TRBV19
cdr3_length: 14
j_call: TRBJ1-1
d_call: -
clone_size: -
cdr3_nt: TGTGCCAGTAGTAAAGCCAGGGTCAACACTGAAGCTTTCTTT
cdr3_aa: CASSKARVNTEAFF

v_call: TRBV6-5
cdr3_length: 18
j_call: TRBJ2-7
d_call: TRBD1
clone_size: few
cdr3_nt: TGTGCCAGCAGTTACTCCACAGGGGGCGGCGGGAAGGGCTACGAGCAGTACTTC
cdr3_aa: CASSYSTGGGGKGYEQYF

v_call: TRBV7-9
cdr3_length: 12
j_call: TRBJ2-1
d_call: -
clone_size: few
cdr3_nt: TGTGCCAGCAGCTTAGTCCATCATGAGCAGTTCTTC
cdr3_aa: CASSLVHHEQFF

v_call: TRBV12-3/TRBV12-4
cdr3_length: 14
j_call: TRBJ1-5
d_call: -
clone_size: -
cdr3_nt: TGTGCCAGCAGACCGACACGGAGCAATCAGCCCCAGCATTTT
cdr3_aa: CASRPTRSNQPQHF

v_call: TRBV4-2
cdr3_length: 17
j_call: TRBJ2-1
d_call: TRBD2
clone_size: -
cdr3_nt: TGTGCCAGCAGCCGGGGGGGAGGGACTAGCGGAGTTCCCGAGCAGTTCTTC
cdr3_aa: CASSRGGGTSGVPEQFF

v_call: TRBV5-1
cdr3_length: 17
j_call: TRBJ2-4
d_call: -
clone_size: once
cdr3_nt: TGCGCCAGCAGTCCTACCACCGGGGACCGATTAAAAAACATTCAGTACTTC
cdr3_aa: CASSPTTGDRLKNIQYF

v_call: TRBV2
cdr3_length: 13
j_call: TRBJ2-1
d_call: TRBD2
clone_size: few
cdr3_nt: TGTGCCAGTGGAGGGACTAGCCACAATGAGCAGTTCTTC
cdr3_aa: CASGGTSHNEQFF

v_call: TRBV29-1
cdr3_length: 12
j_call: TRBJ2-7
d_call: -
clone_size: few
cdr3_nt: TGCAGCGCTCTGGGGGGATTGTACGAGCAGTACTTC
cdr3_aa: CSALGGLYEQYF

v_call: TRBV29-1
cdr3_length: 12
j_call: TRBJ2-5
d_call: -
clone_size: many
cdr3_nt: TGCAGCGTTGTTGGGGGGCAGGAGACCCAGTACTTC
cdr3_aa: CSVVGGQETQYF

v_call: TRBV29-1
cdr3_length: 13
j_call: TRBJ1-1
d_call: -
clone_size: -
cdr3_nt: TGCAGCGCCCCCTTGACAGCGAACACTGAAGCTTTCTTT
cdr3_aa: CSAPLTANTEAFF

v_call: TRBV7-6
cdr3_length: 17
j_call: TRBJ2-5
d_call: TRBD2
clone_size: -
cdr3_nt: TGTGCCAGCAGCTTAGTCGTAGCGGGGGGACCGGGGGAGACCCAGTACTTC
cdr3_aa: CASSLVVAGGPGETQYF

v_call: TRBV5-1
cdr3_length: 13
j_call: TRBJ1-1
d_call: -
clone_size: few
cdr3_nt: TGCGCCAGCAGCTTGGCCGAGGAGGGGGAAGCTTTCTTT
cdr3_aa: CASSLAEEGEAFF

v_call: TRBV20-1
cdr3_length: 16
j_call: TRBJ1-5
d_call: -
clone_size: few
cdr3_nt: TGCAGTGCTAGAGATTATAAAGTAGGGAAGGGACAGCCCCAGCATTTT
cdr3_aa: CSARDYKVGKGQPQHF

v_call: TRBV27
cdr3_length: 16
j_call: TRBJ2-7
d_call: -
clone_size: few
cdr3_nt: TGTGCCAGCAGTTTACTCGGACAGATGAGCTCCTACGAGCAGTACTTC
cdr3_aa: CASSLLGQMSSYEQYF

v_call: TRBV19
cdr3_length: 12
j_call: TRBJ2-1
d_call: -
clone_size: -
cdr3_nt: TGTGCCAGTAGTGTAGCCCTGGGTGAGCAGTTCTTC
cdr3_aa: CASSVALGEQFF

v_call: TRBV10-3
cdr3_length: 13
j_call: TRBJ2-3
d_call: -
clone_size: -
cdr3_nt: TGTGCCATAAAGGAGGGGACGGGCGATACGCAGTATTTT
cdr3_aa: CAIKEGTGDTQYF

v_call: TRBV12-3/TRBV12-4
cdr3_length: 12
j_call: TRBJ2-7
d_call: -
clone_size: -
cdr3_nt: TGTGCCAGCAGACGGGGTTCCTACGAGCAGTACTTC
cdr3_aa: CASRRGSYEQYF

v_call: TRBV20-1
cdr3_length: 15
j_call: TRBJ2-7
d_call: TRBD2
clone_size: -
cdr3_nt: TGCAGTGCTAGAGATACGACTAGCGGCCCCTACGAGCAGTACTTC
cdr3_aa: CSARDTTSGPYEQYF

v_call: TRBV5-1
cdr3_length: 14
j_call: TRBJ2-7
d_call: -
clone_size: once
cdr3_nt: TGCGCCAGCAGCTTGGGGACTGGAGCTCTCGAGCAGTACTTC
cdr3_aa: CASSLGTGALEQYF

v_call: TRBV5-5
cdr3_length: 15
j_call: TRBJ2-7
d_call: -
clone_size: few
cdr3_nt: TGTGCCAGCAGCTTGGAGGCGGTAGGGGCCTACGAGCAGTACTTC
cdr3_aa: CASSLEAVGAYEQYF

v_call: TRBV6-1
cdr3_length: 17
j_call: TRBJ1-1
d_call: TRBD1
clone_size: -
cdr3_nt: TGTGCCAGCAGTCCCGGGACAGGGTTCGTGGGGAACACTGAAGCTTTCTTT
cdr3_aa: CASSPGTGFVGNTEAFF

v_call: TRBV14
cdr3_length: 14
j_call: TRBJ2-5
d_call: TRBD1
clone_size: -
cdr3_nt: TGTGCCAGCAGCACGGGACAGCCCCAAGAGACCCAGTACTTC
cdr3_aa: CASSTGQPQETQYF